One sample yielded the 22 T cell receptor beta chains listed below, sequenced in a study of T cells after yellow fever vaccination. One entry per CDR3 protein, called by TCRdb with MiXCR from the 5' RACE reads. The sample includes around 250,000 distinct CDR3 sequences, less than 9% of them seen just once. The sequences come from CD4+ T cells sorted from PBMCs, collected 15 days after the yellow fever booster vaccination. The receptors derive from a man aged 25 to 45 who received the YFV17D yellow fever vaccine.

This clonotype was picked up many times. The chain has TRBV7-2 and TRBJ2-7; D is undetermined. This CDR3 spans 15 amino acids. V lost 2 bases and J lost 1, with 12 bases in between. CDR1 and CDR2 (germline): SGHTA, FQGNSA. The CDR3 loop is CASSLSGALSYEQYF. The CDR3 DNA reads as TGTGCCAGCAGCTTAAGTGGAGCGCTATCCTACGAGCAGTACTTC.

V gene TRBV2 combines with J gene TRBJ2-7; D gene unclear. Germline loops: CDR1 SNHLY, CDR2 FYNNEI. Trimming took 7 bases from V and 1 from J, leaving 8 bases between them. There are 12 residues in the CDR3. CDR3 nucleotides: TGTGCCAGCAATCCATCATCCTACGAGCAGTACTTC. It is translated as CASNPSSYEQYF.

Ten or more counts support this clonotype. The chain joins TRBV29-1 to TRBJ2-3; unclear D gene. Germline values: CDR1 SQVTM, CDR2 ANQGSEA. Trimming removed 1 base from V and 4 bases from J, with 9 bases in between. The CDR3 consists of 13 residues. CDR3 nucleotides: TGCAGCGTTGAAGTCGGTTCCCCAGATACGCAGTATTTT. Amino acid sequence: CSVEVGSPDTQYF.

The chain couples TRBV5-6 to TRBJ1-1; D unclear. Germline CDR1 SGHDT, CDR2 YYEEEE. CDR3 length: 13 amino acids. Trimming took 1 base from V and 4 from J, leaving 8 bases between them. CDR3 loop: CASSLQPFTEAFF. The CDR3 DNA sequence: TGTGCCAGCAGCTTGCAGCCGTTCACTGAAGCTTTCTTT.

This clonotype was seen only a few times. The V gene is TRBV11-2, the J gene TRBJ2-1, with D possibly matching TRBD1 (6 bases). The CDR3 consists of 15 residues. V dropped 2 bases and J dropped 0 bases, with 8 bases sitting between them. Germline values: CDR1 SGHAT, CDR2 FQNNGV. CDR3 DNA sequence: TGTGCCAGCAGCTTAAGGGGGAACTCCTACAATGAGCAGTTCTTC. Translating it yields CASSLRGNSYNEQFF.

This clonotype came up a few times. The chain combines TRBV6-5 with TRBJ2-7; 7 bases line up with TRBD2. Trimming took 4 bases from V and 5 from J; bases not matched to a gene: 8. CDR1 is MNHEY and CDR2 is SVGAGI in the germline V gene. This CDR3 has 14 residues. For the CDR3, the DNA is TGTGCCAGCAGTTTAACGGGAGGAATGAACGAGCAGTACTTC. Translation: CASSLTGGMNEQYF.

The J gene is TRBJ1-5, the V gene TRBV6-5, with D perhaps matching TRBD1 (6 bases). V shed 6 bases and J shed 6 bases, with 15 bases lying between them. Germline lookup yields CDR1 MNHEY and CDR2 SVGAGI. The CDR3 length is 14 residues. The CDR3 DNA sequence: TGTGCCAGCAGCCCAACAGGGAACAGTCAGCCCCAGCATTTT. Its translation is CASSPTGNSQPQHF.

At least ten counts were recorded for this clonotype. The V call is TRBV9, the J call TRBJ2-3, with D possibly TRBD2 on 6 matching bases. Trimming cost V 0 bases and J 5 bases, with 13 bases left between them. Germline V gene data show CDR1 as SGDLS and CDR2 as YYNGEE. CDR3 length equals 15 residues. CDR3 loop: CASSVARGKVDTQYF. Written as DNA, the CDR3 is TGTGCCAGCAGCGTAGCTCGCGGGAAGGTAGATACGCAGTATTTT.

This clonotype appeared a few times. V usage is TRBV6-2 or TRBV6-3 and J usage is TRBJ2-7, with 10 bases matching TRBD2. The CDR3 loop spans 20 amino acids. Looked up from germline, CDR1 is MNHEY and CDR2 is SVGEGT. After removal of 4 bases from V and 6 bases from J, the junction contained 24 bases not matched to a gene. The CDR3, as DNA: TGTGCCAGCAGTTCCTCCCTTGGGGCCAGCGGGAGGGCCATTCTCCGCGAGCAGTACTTC. This codes for CASSSSLGASGRAILREQYF.

This clonotype has more than one count but fewer than ten. The J gene is TRBJ2-7, the V gene TRBV4-3, with D possibly called TRBD1 or TRBD2 (5 bases each). Germline CDR1 LGHNA, CDR2 YSLEER. V was pared by 8 bases and J by 1 base, with 12 bases between. The CDR3 consists of 13 residues. The CDR3 DNA reads TGCGCCAGCCCTTGGGACCATTCCTACGAGCAGTACTTC. This translates into CASPWDHSYEQYF.

This clonotype was detected ten times or more. This chain uses TRBV6-2 or TRBV6-3 with TRBJ1-2, with D tentatively TRBD1 (5 bases). The CDR3 loop spans 11 amino acids. V was cut by 6 bases and J by 9 bases, with 11 bases left in between. CDR1 and CDR2 (germline): MNHEY, SVGEGT. This CDR3 reads CASSPGRRYTF. The CDR3 region has the DNA TGTGCCAGCAGCCCAGGGAGGCGCTACACCTTC.

This clonotype occurred many times. This chain connects TRBV12-3 or TRBV12-4 to TRBJ2-3; 10 bases line up with TRBD2. The length of the CDR3 is 12 residues. V trimming: 6 bases; J trimming: 10 bases; junction bases outside the gene matches: 4. Here the CDR3 reads CASSPGLAAQYF. The CDR3 region has the DNA TGTGCCAGCAGCCCCGGACTAGCGGCGCAGTATTTT.

The chain carries TRBV6-1 and TRBJ2-1, with 12 bases matching TRBD2. CDR1 is MNHNS, CDR2 SASEGT, per germline. V dropped 6 bases and J dropped 5; count of bases not matched to a gene: 8. The CDR3 contains 16 residues. The chain's CDR3 is CASRSRTSGTDNEQFF. CDR3 in DNA: TGTGCCAGCAGATCAAGGACTAGCGGGACCGACAATGAGCAGTTCTTC.

The rearrangement joins TRBV5-4 to TRBJ2-1; 10 bases map to TRBD2. The CDR3 loop spans 14 amino acids. V trimming: 5 bases; J trimming: 6 bases; junction bases outside the gene matches: 5. Germline V gene data show CDR1 as SGHNT and CDR2 as YYREEE (reference sequence). The CDR3 DNA is TGTGCCAGCAGAAGCGGGAGGGCCGCCAATGAGCAGTTCTTC. Residues: CASRSGRAANEQFF.

There are a few counts of this clonotype. This rearrangement joins TRBV10-3 to TRBJ2-7, with TRBD2 matching over 7 bases. After removal of 8 bases from V and 8 bases from J, the junction contained 15 bases not matched to a gene. Germline CDR1 is ENHRY and CDR2 is SYGVKD. CDR3 length: 14 residues. The CDR3 bases are TGTGCCATCCAACCGGGACTACAACACTTCAAGCAGTACTTC. It is translated as CAIQPGLQHFKQYF.

This clonotype was counted a few times. This chain connects TRBV5-1 to TRBJ2-3; either TRBD1 or TRBD2 may fit D (5 bases each). Germline V CDR1 and CDR2: SGHRS, YFSETQ. V lost 3 bases to trimming and J lost 4 bases, with 18 bases between them. This CDR3 has 16 residues. The CDR3 nucleotides are TGCGCCAGCAGCTCCCAATCGGGGCTCGCAGCAGATACGCAGTATTTT. This sequence encodes CASSSQSGLAADTQYF.

This clonotype appeared many times. The rearrangement uses TRBV7-8 and TRBJ1-1, with a tentative D call TRBD1 (5 bases). Trimming removed 5 bases from V and 10 bases from J, with 17 bases in between. CDR1 and CDR2 from the germline V gene are SGHVS and FQNEAQ. This CDR3 region has 13 residues. The CDR3 DNA reads TGTGCCAGCAGCCAAGCGCTGGGGCGCGGAGCTTTCTTT. The encoded protein is CASSQALGRGAFF.

This sequence joins TRBV29-1 and TRBJ1-2; no firm D call. Germline V CDR1 and CDR2: SQVTM, ANQGSEA. CDR3 length: 13 amino acids. Trimming cost V 4 bases and J 4 bases, with 13 bases left between them. The CDR3 is CSVVGGQFYGYTF. The CDR3 DNA reads as TGCAGCGTTGTGGGCGGGCAGTTCTATGGCTACACCTTC.

The CDR3 is CASSEGGNTEAFF. CDR3 sequence (DNA): TGTGCCAGCAGTGAAGGGGGGAACACTGAAGCTTTCTTT. The rearrangement joins TRBV6-1 to TRBJ1-1; D ambiguous. The V gene lost 1 base and the J gene lost 1 base, with 4 bases spanning the gap. The CDR3 length is 13 residues. From germline, CDR1 is MNHNS and CDR2 SASEGT.

In this sample, this clonotype turned up a few times. CDR3 nucleotide sequence: TGCGCCAGCAGCTTGGTTCAACCAGATACGCAGTATTTT. Its translation: CASSLVQPDTQYF. The chain employs TRBV5-1 and TRBJ2-3; D gene uncertain. The CDR3 totals 13 residues. Germline values: CDR1 SGHRS, CDR2 YFSETQ. Trimming took off 0 bases at V and 4 bases at J, with 6 bases between the two ends.

The table lists this clonotype with a few counts. The CDR3 is CASSPMSRANVLTF. The CDR3 nucleotides read TGTGCCAGCAGTCCAATGTCACGGGCCAACGTCCTGACTTTC. The V gene is TRBV3-1, the J gene TRBJ2-6; no reliable D call. Looked up from germline, CDR1 is LGHDT and CDR2 is YNNKEL (reference sequence). Trimming took off 6 bases at V and 5 bases at J, with 11 bases between the two ends. The CDR3 extends over 14 amino acids.

V and J are TRBV3-1 and TRBJ2-7, with 7 nucleotides matching TRBD1. CDR3 length equals 16 residues. V lost 1 base to trimming and J lost 9 bases; unmatched junction nucleotides: 15. Germline-derived CDR1 and CDR2 are LGHDT and YNNKEL (reference sequence). The CDR3 nucleotides are TGTGCCAGCAGCCAAGTGGCGGTGGACAGGTTTGGTCGGCAGTACTTC. Its protein is CASSQVAVDRFGRQYF.